This entry lists 5 T cell receptor beta chains sequenced from one sample in a study of neurological immune-mediated disorders. Time point here: longitudinal time-point 2. A single record per CDR3 protein comes from TCRdb applying MiXCR to the 5' RACE reads. The table has 55,000 to 65,000 distinct CDR3 sequences, roughly 10% seen once. The sample was PBMCs. All receptors come from a young man in good health.

There are many counts of this clonotype. The chain is built from TRBV5-6 and TRBJ2-1; TRBD2 agrees at 11 bases. The V gene's germline CDR1 is SGHDT and CDR2 YYEEEE. Losses at the gene ends were 4 bases for V and 6 bases for J; bases not matched to a gene: 9. The CDR3 extends over 16 amino acids. CDR3 sequence (DNA): TGTGCCAGCAGCCTCTTAGGGACTAGCGGTTTCAATGAGCAGTTCTTC. It codes for CASSLLGTSGFNEQFF.

In its sample, this clonotype was seen many times. The J gene is TRBJ2-7, the V gene TRBV7-2; tentative D call: TRBD2 (5 bases). CDR3 size: 15 residues. From germline, CDR1 is SGHTA and CDR2 FQGNSA. Trimming took 0 bases from V and 0 from J, leaving 9 bases between them. This CDR3 is CASSLALEGSYEQYF. DNA for the CDR3: TGTGCCAGCAGCTTAGCGTTAGAGGGCTCCTACGAGCAGTACTTC.

This clonotype has ten or more counts. The chain has TRBV7-2 and TRBJ1-2; TRBD1 agrees at 7 bases. V lost 2 bases and J lost 2; bases outside the gene matches: 5. The length of the CDR3 is 15 residues. CDR1 and CDR2 from the germline V gene are SGHTA and FQGNSA. CDR3 sequence reads: CASSLFRDSNYGYTF. The CDR3 nucleotides are TGTGCCAGCAGCTTATTCCGGGACAGCAACTATGGCTACACCTTC. Filled out from reference TRBV7-2 and TRBJ1-2, the complete variable domain reads GAGVSQSPSNKVTEKGKDVELRCDPISGHTALYWYRQSLGQGLEFLIYFQGNSAPDKSGLPSDRFSAERTGGSVSTLTIQRTQQEDSAVYLCASSLFRDSNYGYTFGSGTRLTVV.

The table lists this clonotype with many counts. This chain's CDR3 is CASSREQGRFEKLFF. CDR3 nucleotide sequence: TGTGCCAGCAGCCGAGAACAGGGGCGTTTTGAAAAACTGTTTTTT. The genes are TRBV12-3 or TRBV12-4 and TRBJ1-4; TRBD1 matches 7 bases. V shed 6 bases and J 7 bases; nucleotides not matched to a gene: 11. The CDR3 has 15 residues.

The chain recombines TRBV5-1 with TRBJ1-1, with TRBD1 as a possible D gene (5 bases). V lost 2 bases to trimming and J lost 4 bases, with 15 bases between them. The germline V gene has CDR1 SGHRS and CDR2 YFSETQ. The CDR3 loop spans 15 amino acids. CDR3 nucleotides: TGCGCCAGCAGCTTTGATGGGGGAGGAAGCACTGAAGCTTTCTTT. Its translation: CASSFDGGGSTEAFF. Full variable domain (rest looked up from reference TRBV5-1 and TRBJ1-1): KAGVTQTPRYLIKTRGQQVTLSCSPISGHRSVSWYQQTPGQGLQFLFEYFSETQRNKGNFPGRFSGRQFSNSRSEMNVSTLELGDSALYLCASSFDGGGSTEAFFGQGTRLTVV.